This is a list of T cell receptor beta chains from one sample in a study of Ad26.COV2.S vaccination and SARS-CoV-2 variants. Data came from immunoSEQ multiplex PCR; TCRdb stores just in-frame clones and leaves some out. The repertoire has hundreds of thousands of clones, 90% of them found once; the top ten carry 9% to 15%. Source: peripheral blood, taken in a trial of Ad26.COV2.S vaccine versus placebo. All receptors come from a person between 18 and 60 years old who received the Ad26.COV2.S COVID-19 vaccine or a placebo. The CDR3 runs from the conserved cysteine through the conserved F or W. D genes are given only for firm matches. The size of a clone is reported for some rows only, either as once, few or many, or as a class for expanded clones.

>TRBV11-2|TRBJ1-2|NA|NA
CASSSYQTAYGYTF
TGTGCCAGCAGCTCATACCAGACAGCCTATGGCTACACCTTC
>TRBV5-6|TRBJ2-1|TRBD1|NA
CASSSTGKSSYNEQFF
TGTGCCAGCAGCTCGACAGGGAAAAGCTCCTACAATGAGCAGTTCTTC
>TRBV29-1|TRBJ1-1|NA|NA
CSVGTLTEAFF
TGCAGCGTTGGGACTCTCACTGAAGCTTTCTTT
>TRBV3-1/TRBV3-2|TRBJ1-1|NA|NA
CASSHSGIWGAEGTEAFF
TGTGCCAGCAGCCACTCAGGGATTTGGGGGGCTGAGGGCACTGAAGCTTTCTTT
>TRBV7-2|TRBJ1-1|NA|NA
CASSTTGYSNTEAFF
TGTGCCAGCAGCACCACAGGGTACTCAAACACTGAAGCTTTCTTT
>TRBV2|TRBJ1-4|TRBD1|NA
CASRGQGVNEKLFF
TGTGCCAGCAGGGGACAGGGAGTGAATGAAAAACTGTTTTTT
>TRBV10-3|TRBJ1-5|NA|few
CAISESSDQPQHF
TGTGCCATCAGTGAGTCGTCGGATCAGCCCCAGCATTTT
>TRBV28|TRBJ2-1|TRBD1|NA
CASNRGGSYNEQFF
TGTGCCAGCAACAGGGGTGGCTCCTACAATGAGCAGTTCTTC
>TRBV11-2|TRBJ1-4|NA|NA
CASSSSEKLFF
TGTGCCAGCAGCTCCAGCGAAAAACTGTTTTTT
>TRBV6-5|TRBJ2-1|NA|NA
CASSYNLDSYNEQFF
TGTGCCAGCAGTTACAACCTAGACTCCTACAATGAGCAGTTCTTC
>TRBV27|TRBJ2-5|TRBD2|NA
CASSGGAGIETQYF
TGTGCCAGCAGTGGGGGAGCGGGAATAGAGACCCAGTACTTC
>TRBV5-8|TRBJ1-2|NA|NA
CASSLSRGAPANYGYTF
TGTGCCAGCAGCTTGAGTCGCGGGGCTCCAGCTAACTATGGCTACACCTTC
>TRBV5-5|TRBJ2-7|NA|NA
CASSWRTSGNGYEQYF
TGTGCCAGCAGCTGGAGGACTTCCGGTAATGGGTACGAGCAGTACTTC
>TRBV28|TRBJ1-4|NA|NA
CASSPTSRTEGDEKLFF
TGTGCCAGCAGTCCTACCTCCCGGACGGAAGGGGACGAAAAACTGTTTTTT
>TRBV4-3|TRBJ2-2|TRBD1|NA
CASSQGTGPNTGELFF
TGCGCCAGCAGCCAGGGGACAGGTCCCAACACCGGGGAGCTGTTTTTT
>TRBV18|TRBJ2-5|NA|NA
CASSPGQGPETQYF
TGTGCCAGCTCACCAGGGCAGGGGCCAGAGACCCAGTACTTC
>TRBV15|TRBJ2-1|NA|NA
CATSRDQRNEQFF
TGTGCCACCAGCAGAGATCAAAGGAATGAGCAGTTCTTC
>TRBV7-6|TRBJ1-1|NA|NA
CASSLVAPLRDTEAFF
TGTGCCAGCAGCTTAGTCGCCCCTCTTCGGGACACTGAAGCTTTCTTT
>TRBV5-1|TRBJ2-3|TRBD2|NA
CASSLYGGSGTDTQYF
TGCGCCAGCAGCTTGTACGGCGGGAGCGGCACAGATACGCAGTATTTT
>TRBV7-9|TRBJ1-1|NA|NA
CASSWNPDEAFF
TGTGCCAGCAGCTGGAACCCGGACGAAGCTTTCTTT
>TRBV14|TRBJ2-1|TRBD2|NA
CASSPLSGGLPSYNEQFF
TGTGCCAGCAGCCCCCTTAGTGGGGGACTACCTTCCTACAATGAGCAGTTCTTC
>TRBV7-9|TRBJ1-1|NA|NA
CASSHPVDGPNTEAFF
TGTGCCAGCAGCCACCCTGTGGATGGGCCTAACACTGAAGCTTTCTTT
>TRBV28|TRBJ1-1|TRBD1|NA
CASSWGTGNTEAFF
TGTGCCAGCAGTTGGGGGACAGGGAACACTGAAGCTTTCTTT
>TRBV5-1|TRBJ1-1|TRBD1|NA
CASSLGGQGAEAFF
TGCGCCAGCAGCTTGGGAGGACAGGGGGCAGAAGCTTTCTTT
>TRBV5-1|TRBJ1-2|NA|NA
CASSLAGSYGYTF
TGCGCCAGCAGCTTGGCGGGGTCCTATGGCTACACCTTC